This is a list of T cell receptor beta chains from one sample in a study of cytomegalovirus exposure and HLA in healthy donors. Data came from immunoSEQ multiplex PCR; TCRdb stores just in-frame clones and leaves some out. Counted here are 73,000 or so clones, roughly four fifths occurring once; the ten biggest clones make up around 7%. Specimen: PBMCs. Every receptor here comes from a human donor in good health. The CDR3 runs from the conserved cysteine through the conserved F or W.

>TRBJ2-2|TRBV5-1
CASSLVRNTGELFF
>TRBJ2-1|TRBV10-3
CAIRDQLTSGRNEQFF
>TRBJ2-2|TRBV18
CASSPTGQGFTGELFF
>TRBJ1-3|TRBV30
CAWVGARNTIYF
>TRBJ1-1|TRBV6-5
CASRTPGHLNTEAFF
>TRBJ2-5|TRBV5-4
CASSPQTGGLETQYF
>TRBJ1-1|TRBV11-2
CASSPVSGDTEAFF
>TRBJ1-1|TRBV7-6
CASSLGTGRNTEAFF
>TRBJ2-2|TRBV4-3
CASSLLLGGDTGELFF
>TRBJ1-1|TRBV29-1
CSAGQLNTEAFF
>TRBJ1-1|TRBV6-1
CASSEGANTEAFF
>TRBJ2-1|TRBV5-1
CASTSTPYSPVDEQFF
>TRBJ1-1|TRBV7-6
CASSLGGGTEAFF
>TRBJ1-1|TRBV2
CASIETGPGTEAFF
>TRBJ1-5|TRBV30
CAWSVGHRGNQPQHF
>TRBJ1-1|TRBV19
CASFSPGPRTEAFF
>TRBJ2-7|TRBV5-1
CASSPYRGSYEQYF
>TRBJ2-3|TRBV27
CASSTPHATSGGTDTQYF
>TRBJ2-2|TRBV6-1
CASDSTGTNTGELFF
>TRBJ2-7|TRBV27
CASSSIPAYEQYF
>TRBJ2-7|TRBV7-9
CASSGLAGGIYEQYF
>TRBJ2-4|TRBV5-1
CASSLITGLAKNIQYF
>TRBJ2-1|TRBV19
CASMPGTRLYNEQFF
>NA|TRBV29-1
CSVIGGAPEGEQYF
>TRBJ2-6|TRBV29-1
CSVTGGPSGANVLTF
>TRBJ2-5|TRBV7-2
CASSLRVVQGGETQYF
>TRBJ1-1|TRBV5-5
CASSSGGADTEAFF
>TRBJ2-1|TRBV19
CASSNRDLNNEQFF
>TRBJ2-7|TRBV10-1
CASSPGTGAYEQYF
>TRBJ2-2|TRBV9
CASSVNSGTSGELFF
>TRBJ1-1|TRBV9
CASSAGTGGLNTEAFF
>TRBJ1-2|TRBV7-9
CASSLNRGFYGYTF
>TRBJ2-7|TRBV6-6
CASREGSSYEQYF
>TRBJ1-6|TRBV6-5
CASSSPTGSNSPLHF
>TRBJ2-1|TRBV5-1
CASKSSGGARYNEQFF
>TRBJ1-3|TRBV5-1
CASSLESGGNTIYF
>TRBJ1-5|TRBV4-1
CASSPGSQGAQPQHF
>TRBJ2-3|TRBV5-4
CASSFPGGLSTDTQYF
>TRBJ1-2|TRBV5-1
CASRYSTEWGFYGYTF
>TRBJ1-2|TRBV10-3
CAISGQDRVDGYTF
>TRBJ1-1|TRBV5-1
CASNPTAVGLNTEAFF
>TRBJ2-3|TRBV19
CATIGQNTDTQYF
>TRBJ1-6|TRBV7-2
CASSLPGAGNSPLHF
>TRBJ1-2|TRBV6-4
CASSDSGGYGYTF
>TRBJ2-5|TRBV29-1
CSVKGGSGETQYF
>TRBJ2-6|TRBV7-3
CASSPLFRGSGANVLTF